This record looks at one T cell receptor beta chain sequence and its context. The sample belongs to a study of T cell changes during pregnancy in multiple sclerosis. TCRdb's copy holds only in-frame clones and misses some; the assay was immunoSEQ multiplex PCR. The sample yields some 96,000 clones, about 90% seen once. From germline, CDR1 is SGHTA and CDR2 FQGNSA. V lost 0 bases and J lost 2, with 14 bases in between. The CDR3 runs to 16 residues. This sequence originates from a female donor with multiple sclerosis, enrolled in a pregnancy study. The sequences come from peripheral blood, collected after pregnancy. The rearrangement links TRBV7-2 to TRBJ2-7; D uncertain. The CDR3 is CASSLARGSATYEQYF. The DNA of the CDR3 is TGTGCCAGCAGCTTAGCGCGAGGCAGCGCTACCTACGAGCAGTACTTC.